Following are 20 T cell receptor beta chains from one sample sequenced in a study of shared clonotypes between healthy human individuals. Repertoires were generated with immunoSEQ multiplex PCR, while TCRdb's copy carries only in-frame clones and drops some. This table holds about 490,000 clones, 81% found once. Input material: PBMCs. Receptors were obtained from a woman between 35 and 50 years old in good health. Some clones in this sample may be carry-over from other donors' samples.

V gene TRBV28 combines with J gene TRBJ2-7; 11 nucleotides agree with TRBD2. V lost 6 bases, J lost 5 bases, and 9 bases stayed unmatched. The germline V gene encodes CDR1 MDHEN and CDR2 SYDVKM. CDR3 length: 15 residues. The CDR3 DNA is TGTGCCAGCAGGGACGCGACTAGCGGGACCAACGAGCAGTACTTC. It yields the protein CASRDATSGTNEQYF.

The CDR3 region has the DNA TGTGCCAGCAGCTTAAGGCGTAGGGACGAAAAACTGTTTTTT. Amino acid sequence: CASSLRRRDEKLFF. V is TRBV11-3 and J is TRBJ1-4; possible D gene TRBD1, 5 bases. The CDR3 contains 14 residues. V lost 2 bases and J 8 bases, leaving 12 bases between the germline ends. Germline V lookup: CDR1 SGHNT, CDR2 YENEEA.

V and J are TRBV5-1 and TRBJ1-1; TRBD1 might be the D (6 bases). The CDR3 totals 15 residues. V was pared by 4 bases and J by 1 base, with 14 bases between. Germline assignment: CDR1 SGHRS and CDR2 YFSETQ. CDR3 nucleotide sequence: TGCGCCAGCAGCCCGGGGGGCCTGGGGAACACTGAAGCTTTCTTT. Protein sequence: CASSPGGLGNTEAFF.

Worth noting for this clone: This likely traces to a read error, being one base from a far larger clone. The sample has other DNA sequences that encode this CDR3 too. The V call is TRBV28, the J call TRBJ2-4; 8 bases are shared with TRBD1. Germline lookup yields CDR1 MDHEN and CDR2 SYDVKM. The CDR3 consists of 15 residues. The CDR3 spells CASSSSGTGENIQYF. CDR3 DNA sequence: TGTGCAAGCAGTTCCTCGGGGACAGGAGAAAACATTCAGTACTTC.

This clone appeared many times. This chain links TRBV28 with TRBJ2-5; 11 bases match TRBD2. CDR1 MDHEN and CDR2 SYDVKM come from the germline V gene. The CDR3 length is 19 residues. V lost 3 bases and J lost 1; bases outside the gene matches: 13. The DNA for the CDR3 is TGTGCCAGCAGTTTCTCCCGGACTAGCGGGCTTAAGATCCAAGAGACCCAGTACTTC. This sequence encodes CASSFSRTSGLKIQETQYF. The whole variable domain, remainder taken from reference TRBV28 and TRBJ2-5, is DVKVTQSSRYLVKRTGEKVFLECVQDMDHENMFWYRQDPGLGLRLIYFSYDVKMKEKGDIPEGYSVSREKKERFSLILESASTNQTSMYLCASSFSRTSGLKIQETQYFGPGTRLLVL.

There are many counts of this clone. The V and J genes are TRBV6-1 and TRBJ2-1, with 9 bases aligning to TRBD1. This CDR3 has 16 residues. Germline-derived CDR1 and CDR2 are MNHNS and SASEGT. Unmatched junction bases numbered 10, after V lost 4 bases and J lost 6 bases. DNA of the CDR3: TGTGCCAGCAGTGTACTAGGGACAGGGAGGGGCAATGAGCAGTTCTTC. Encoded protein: CASSVLGTGRGNEQFF.

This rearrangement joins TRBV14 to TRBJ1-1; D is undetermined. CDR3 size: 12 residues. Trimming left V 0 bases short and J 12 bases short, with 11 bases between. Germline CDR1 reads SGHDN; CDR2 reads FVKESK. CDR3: CASSQEATKTFF. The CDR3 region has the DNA TGTGCCAGCAGCCAAGAAGCAACAAAAACTTTCTTT.

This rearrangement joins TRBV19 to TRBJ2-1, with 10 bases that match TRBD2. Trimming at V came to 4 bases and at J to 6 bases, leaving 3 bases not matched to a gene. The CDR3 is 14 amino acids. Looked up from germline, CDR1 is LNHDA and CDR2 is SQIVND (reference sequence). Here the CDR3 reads CASSRTSGVNEQFF. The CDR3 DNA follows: TGTGCCAGTAGTAGGACTAGCGGAGTCAATGAGCAGTTCTTC.

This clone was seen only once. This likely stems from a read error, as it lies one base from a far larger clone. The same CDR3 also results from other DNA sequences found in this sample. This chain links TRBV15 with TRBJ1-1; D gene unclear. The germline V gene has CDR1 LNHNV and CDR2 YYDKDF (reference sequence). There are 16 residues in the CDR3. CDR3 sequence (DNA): TGTGCCACCAGCAGAGAAGGTGGAGCCTTGAACACTGAAGCTTTCTTC. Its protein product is CATSREGGALNTEAFF. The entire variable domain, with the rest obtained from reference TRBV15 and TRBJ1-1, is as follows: DAMVIQNPRYQVTQFGKPVTLSCSQTLNHNVMYWYQQKSSQAPKLLFHYYDKDFNNEADTPDNFQSRRPNTSFCFLDIRSPGLGDTAMYLCATSREGGALNTEAFFGQGTRLTVV.

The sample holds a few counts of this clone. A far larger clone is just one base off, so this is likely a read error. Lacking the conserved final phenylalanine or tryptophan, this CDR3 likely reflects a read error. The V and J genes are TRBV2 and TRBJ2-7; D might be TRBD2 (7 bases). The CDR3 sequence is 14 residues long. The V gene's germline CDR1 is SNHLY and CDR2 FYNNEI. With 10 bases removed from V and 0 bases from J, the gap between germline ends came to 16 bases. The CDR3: CATTMAGASYEQYL. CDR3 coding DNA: TGTGCCACTACTATGGCGGGGGCCTCCTACGAGCAGTACCTC.

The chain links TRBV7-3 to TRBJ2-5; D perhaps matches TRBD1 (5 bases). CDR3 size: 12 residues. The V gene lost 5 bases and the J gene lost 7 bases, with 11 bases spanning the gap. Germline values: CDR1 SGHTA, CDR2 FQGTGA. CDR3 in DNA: TGTGCCAGCAGCCCCGGCCAGGGGACCCAGTACTTC. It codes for CASSPGQGTQYF.

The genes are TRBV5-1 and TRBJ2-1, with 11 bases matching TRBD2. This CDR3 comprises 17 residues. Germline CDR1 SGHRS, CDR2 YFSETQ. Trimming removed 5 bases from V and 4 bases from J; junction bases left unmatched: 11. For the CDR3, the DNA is TGCGCCAGCAGTGCCTATACTAGCGGGAGTTTGTACAATGAGCAGTTCTTC. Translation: CASSAYTSGSLYNEQFF.

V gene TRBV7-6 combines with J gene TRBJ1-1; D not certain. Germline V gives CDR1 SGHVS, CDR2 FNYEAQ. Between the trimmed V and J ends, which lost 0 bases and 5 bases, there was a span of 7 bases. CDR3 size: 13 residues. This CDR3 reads CASSLAPGTEAFF. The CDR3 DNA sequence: TGTGCCAGCAGCTTAGCTCCCGGTACTGAAGCTTTCTTT.

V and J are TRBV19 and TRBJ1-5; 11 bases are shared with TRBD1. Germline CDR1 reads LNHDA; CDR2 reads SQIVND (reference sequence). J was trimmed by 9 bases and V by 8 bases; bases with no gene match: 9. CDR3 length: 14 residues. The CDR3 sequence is CASDADRGLGPQHF. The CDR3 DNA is TGTGCCAGTGACGCGGACAGGGGGCTTGGGCCCCAGCATTTT.

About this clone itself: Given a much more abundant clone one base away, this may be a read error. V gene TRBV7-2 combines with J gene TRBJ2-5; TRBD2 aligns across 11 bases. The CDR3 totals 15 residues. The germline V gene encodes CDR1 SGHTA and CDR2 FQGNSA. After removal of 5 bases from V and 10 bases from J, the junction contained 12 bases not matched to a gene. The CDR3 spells CASSLLAGGPGGQYF. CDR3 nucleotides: TGTGCCAGCAGCCTCCTAGCGGGAGGACCGGGGGGCCAGTACTTC.

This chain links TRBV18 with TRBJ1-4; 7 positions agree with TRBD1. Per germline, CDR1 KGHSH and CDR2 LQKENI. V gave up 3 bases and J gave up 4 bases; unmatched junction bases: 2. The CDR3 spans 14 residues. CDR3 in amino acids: CASSPQGDNEKLFF. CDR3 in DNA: TGTGCCAGCTCACCCCAGGGGGATAATGAAAAACTGTTTTTT. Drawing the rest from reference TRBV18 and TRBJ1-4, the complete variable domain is NAGVMQNPRHLVRRRGQEARLRCSPMKGHSHVYWYRQLPEEGLKFMVYLQKENIIDESGMPKERFSAEFPKEGPSILRIQQVVRGDSAAYFCASSPQGDNEKLFFGSGTQLSVL.

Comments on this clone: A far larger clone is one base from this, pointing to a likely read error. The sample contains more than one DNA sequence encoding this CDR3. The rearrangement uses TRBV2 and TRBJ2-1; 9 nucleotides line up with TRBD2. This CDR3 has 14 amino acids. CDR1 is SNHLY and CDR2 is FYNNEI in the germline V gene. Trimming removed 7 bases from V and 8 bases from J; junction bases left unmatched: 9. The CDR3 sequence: CASISGRTSDEQFF. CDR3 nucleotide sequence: TGTGCCAGCATCAGCGGGAGGACGTCAGATGAGCAGTTCTTC.

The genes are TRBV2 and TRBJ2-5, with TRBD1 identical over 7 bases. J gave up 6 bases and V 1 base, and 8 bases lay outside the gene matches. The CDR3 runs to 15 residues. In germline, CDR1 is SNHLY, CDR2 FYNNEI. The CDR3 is CASSEDAGTEQTQYF. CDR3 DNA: TGTGCCAGCAGTGAAGATGCTGGGACAGAGCAGACCCAGTACTTC.

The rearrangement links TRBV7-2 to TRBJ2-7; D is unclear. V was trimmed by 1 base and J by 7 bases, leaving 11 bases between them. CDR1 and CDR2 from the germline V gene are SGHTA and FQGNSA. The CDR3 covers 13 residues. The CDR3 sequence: CASSLGHMGEQYF. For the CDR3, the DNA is TGTGCCAGCAGCTTAGGCCACATGGGGGAGCAGTACTTC. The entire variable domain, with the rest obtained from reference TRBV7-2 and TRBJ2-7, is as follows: GAGVSQSPSNKVTEKGKDVELRCDPISGHTALYWYRQSLGQGLEFLIYFQGNSAPDKSGLPSDRFSAERTGGSVSTLTIQRTQQEDSAVYLCASSLGHMGEQYFGPGTRLTVT.

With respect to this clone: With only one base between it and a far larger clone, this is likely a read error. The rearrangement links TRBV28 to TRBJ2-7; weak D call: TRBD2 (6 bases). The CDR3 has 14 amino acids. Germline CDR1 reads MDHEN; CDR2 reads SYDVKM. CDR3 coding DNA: TGTGCCAGCAGTTTGGGACTTATGTTTTACGAGCAGTGCTTC. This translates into CASSLGLMFYEQCF.